The present TCR beta chain was sequenced within a study of blood T cell repertoires in COVID-19. About the research overall: Acute and convalescent COVID-19 specimens originated in the United States, Italy and Spain. PBMCs, B-cell-depleted T cells, or T cells provided the cDNA or gDNA that made up the material.

Germline loops: CDR1 SEHNR, CDR2 FQNEAQ (reference sequence). Trimming removed 8 bases from V and 4 bases from J; junction bases left unmatched: 4. CDR3 length: 15 amino acids. Methods used by the authors: Quantification of nucleated cells was approximated via reference gene primer amplification. Only in-frame clones appear in the TCRdb table, and some are missing; sequencing was by immunoSEQ multiplex PCR. The DNA was the basis for D and trimming; V, J and clone size are from that table. The sample has tens of thousands of clones, about four fifths seen once. The sequencing sample was made of peripheral blood. The clonotype was recovered from a woman aged 60-75 years with acute or convalescent COVID-19. The chain carries TRBV7-9 and TRBJ2-2; 13 nucleotides line up with TRBD2. The CDR3 sequence is CASPGLAGVTGELFF. In nucleotides, the CDR3 is TGTGCCAGCCCTGGACTAGCGGGAGTCACCGGGGAGCTGTTTTTT.